These 5 T cell receptor beta chains came from one sample sequenced in a study of T cells in Graves' hyperthyroidism and ophthalmopathy. Researchers amplified the TCR beta CDR3 regions from RNA transcripts. Carried out on the TCR CDR3, a first-round RT-PCR used the HTBI primer set. TCRdb passed the multiplex PCR reads through MiXCR, listing each CDR3 protein once. The sample has more than 500,000 distinct CDR3 sequences; around 15% are singletons. The sample taken for sequencing was blood. Receptor source: a woman between 40 and 55 years old with Graves' ophthalmopathy.

This clonotype was counted many times. This chain links TRBV14 with TRBJ2-5, with TRBD1 identical over 10 bases. Germline CDR1 SGHDN, CDR2 FVKESK. The CDR3 length is 15 residues. V shed 4 bases and J 5 bases; nucleotides not matched to a gene: 7. CDR3 loop: CASSRPGQGTETQYF. The CDR3 nucleotides are TGTGCCAGCAGCCGCCCGGGACAGGGGACCGAGACCCAGTACTTC.

This clonotype has more than one count but fewer than ten. The rearrangement joins TRBV14 to TRBJ2-2; 13 positions match TRBD2. Trimming cost V 5 bases and J 9 bases; bases outside gene matches: 9. CDR1 and CDR2 from the germline V gene are SGHDN and FVKESK. The CDR3 is 16 residues long. CDR3 amino acids: CASSSMGTSGTWELFF. CDR3 coding DNA: TGTGCCAGCAGCTCTATGGGGACTAGCGGGACGTGGGAGCTGTTTTTT. The entire variable domain, with the rest obtained from reference TRBV14 and TRBJ2-2, is as follows: EAGVTQFPSHSVIEKGQTVTLRCDPISGHDNLYWYRRVMGKEIKFLLHFVKESKQDESGMPNNRFLAERTGGTYSTLKVQPAELEDSGVYFCASSSMGTSGTWELFFGEGSRLTVL.

In its sample, this clonotype was seen a few times. J is TRBJ1-5 and V is TRBV20-1; 7 bases align to TRBD1. Germline V gives CDR1 DFQATT, CDR2 SNEGSKA (reference sequence). V shed 6 bases, J shed 8 bases, and the junction held 16 bases outside the gene matches. This CDR3 is built from 15 residues. CDR3 region: CSASPSLGGRKPQHF. CDR3 nucleotide sequence: TGCAGTGCATCCCCGAGTCTAGGGGGCAGAAAGCCCCAGCATTTT.

This clonotype was picked up many times. J is TRBJ2-2 and V is TRBV4-3, with unresolved D. This CDR3 region has 12 residues. Trimming removed 5 bases at V and 6 bases at J, with 7 bases between. Germline-derived CDR1 and CDR2 are LGHNA and YSLEER. CDR3 sequence: CASSYIAGELFF. CDR3 DNA sequence: TGCGCCAGCAGCTACATCGCCGGGGAGCTGTTTTTT.

This clonotype was observed at least ten times. This rearrangement joins TRBV28 to TRBJ2-7, with a weak D call TRBD1 (6 bases). V was trimmed by 1 base and J by 3 bases, leaving 10 bases between them. Germline V gene data show CDR1 as MDHEN and CDR2 as SYDVKM. This CDR3 spans 14 amino acids. The CDR3 is CASSLSGQHYEQYF. CDR3 DNA: TGTGCCAGCAGTTTATCTGGACAGCACTACGAGCAGTACTTC.